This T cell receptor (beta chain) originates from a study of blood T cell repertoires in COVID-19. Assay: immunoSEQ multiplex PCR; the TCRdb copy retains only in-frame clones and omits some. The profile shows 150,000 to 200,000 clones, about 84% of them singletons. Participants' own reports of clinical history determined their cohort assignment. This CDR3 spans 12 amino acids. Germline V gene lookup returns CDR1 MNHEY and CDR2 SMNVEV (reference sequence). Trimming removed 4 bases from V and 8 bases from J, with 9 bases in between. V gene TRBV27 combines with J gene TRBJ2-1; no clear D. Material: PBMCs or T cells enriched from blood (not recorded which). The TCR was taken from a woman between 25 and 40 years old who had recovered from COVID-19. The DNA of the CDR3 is TGTGCCAGCAGTTCCCTATTGGATGAGCAGTTCTTC. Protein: CASSSLLDEQFF.